This T cell receptor (beta chain) was obtained from a study of blood T cell repertoires in COVID-19. Per the study methods: Scientists estimated how many nucleated cells there were by amplifying reference gene primers. The method was immunoSEQ multiplex PCR; TCRdb's version includes in-frame clones alone and lacks a portion of them. Clone size and V and J calls were adopted from that table, with D and trimming inferred from the DNA. In the table there are roughly 410,000 clones, about 89% of which are singletons. This clone was observed a single time. Source material: peripheral blood. This clonotype was obtained from a woman between 35 and 50 years old with COVID-19, enrolled during active disease.

The CDR3 reads CAISESSGVNTGELFF. For the CDR3, the DNA is TGTGCCATCAGTGAGTCAAGCGGGGTGAACACCGGGGAGCTGTTTTTT. This chain joins TRBV10-3 and TRBJ2-2; TRBD2 matches 7 bases. V trimming: 0 bases; J trimming: 1 base; junction bases outside the gene matches: 2. There are 16 residues in the CDR3. Germline lookup yields CDR1 ENHRY and CDR2 SYGVKD.